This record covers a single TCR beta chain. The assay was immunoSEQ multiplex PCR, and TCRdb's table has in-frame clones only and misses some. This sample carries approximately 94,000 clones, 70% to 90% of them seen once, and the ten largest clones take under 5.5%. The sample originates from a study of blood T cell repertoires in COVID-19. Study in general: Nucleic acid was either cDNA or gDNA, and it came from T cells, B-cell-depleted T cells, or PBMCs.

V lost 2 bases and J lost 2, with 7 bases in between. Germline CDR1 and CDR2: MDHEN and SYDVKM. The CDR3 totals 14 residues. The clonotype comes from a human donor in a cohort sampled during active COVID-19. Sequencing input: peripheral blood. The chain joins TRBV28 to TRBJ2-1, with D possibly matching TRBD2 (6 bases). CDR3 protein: CASSLLAPYNEQFF. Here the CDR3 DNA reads TGTGCCAGCAGTTTACTAGCGCCCTACAATGAGCAGTTCTTC.